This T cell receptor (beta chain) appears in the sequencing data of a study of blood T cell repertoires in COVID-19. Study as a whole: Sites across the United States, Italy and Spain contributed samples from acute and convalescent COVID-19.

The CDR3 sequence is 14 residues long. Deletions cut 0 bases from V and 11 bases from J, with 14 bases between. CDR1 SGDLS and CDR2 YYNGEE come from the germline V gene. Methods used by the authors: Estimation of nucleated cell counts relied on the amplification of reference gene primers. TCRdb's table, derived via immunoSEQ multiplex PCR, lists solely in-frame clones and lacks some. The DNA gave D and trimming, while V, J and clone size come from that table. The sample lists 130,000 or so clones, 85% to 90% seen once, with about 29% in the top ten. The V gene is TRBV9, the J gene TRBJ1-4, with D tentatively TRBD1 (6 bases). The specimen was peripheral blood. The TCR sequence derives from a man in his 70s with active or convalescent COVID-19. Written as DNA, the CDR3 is TGTGCCAGCAGCGTAGAGGTGGGGGGGCCCAAACTGTTTTTT. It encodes CASSVEVGGPKLFF.